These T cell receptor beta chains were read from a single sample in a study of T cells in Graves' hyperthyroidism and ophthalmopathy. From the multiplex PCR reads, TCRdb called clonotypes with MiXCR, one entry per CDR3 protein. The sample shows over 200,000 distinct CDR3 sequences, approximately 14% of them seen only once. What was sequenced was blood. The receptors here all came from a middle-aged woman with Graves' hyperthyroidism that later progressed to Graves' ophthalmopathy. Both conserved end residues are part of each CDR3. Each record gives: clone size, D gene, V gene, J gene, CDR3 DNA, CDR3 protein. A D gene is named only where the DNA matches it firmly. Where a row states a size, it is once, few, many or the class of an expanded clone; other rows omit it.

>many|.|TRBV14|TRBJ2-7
TGTGCCAGCAGCCAAACAGGATCTCACGGCTACTACGAGCAGTACTTC
CASSQTGSHGYYEQYF
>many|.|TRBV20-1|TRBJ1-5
TGCAGTGCTCCTAAAGTCGGGGAGAGCAATCAGCCCCAGCATTTT
CSAPKVGESNQPQHF
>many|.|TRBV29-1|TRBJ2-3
TGCAGCGTTGATACTCAAAGCACAGATACGCAGTATTTT
CSVDTQSTDTQYF
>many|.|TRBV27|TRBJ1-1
TGTGCCAGCTCGAGAACGAGAAACACTGAAGCTTTCTTT
CASSRTRNTEAFF
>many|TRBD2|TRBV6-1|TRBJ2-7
TGTGCCAGCATCCCTAGCGGCACCTACGAGCAGTACTTC
CASIPSGTYEQYF
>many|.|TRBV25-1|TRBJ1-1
TGTGCCAGCAGTGAATTTGGGGGGACTGAAGCTTTCTTT
CASSEFGGTEAFF
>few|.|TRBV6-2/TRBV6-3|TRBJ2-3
TGTGCCAGCAGCCATTCACTAGAAACAGATACGCAGTATTTT
CASSHSLETDTQYF
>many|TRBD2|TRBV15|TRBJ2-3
TGTGCCACCAGGAGCGGGAGTCACATAGATACGCAGTATTTT
CATRSGSHIDTQYF
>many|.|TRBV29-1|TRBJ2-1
TGCACCTACGCCGGCAGGGGCGACCAGGATGAGCAGTTCTTC
CTYAGRGDQDEQFF
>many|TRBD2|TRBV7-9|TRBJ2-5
TGTGCCAGCAGCTCTAGCGGGATCCAACCCAGGACCCAGTACTTC
CASSSSGIQPRTQYF
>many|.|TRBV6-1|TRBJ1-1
TGTGCCAGCCAATATGGGAGGAACACTGAAGCTTTCTTT
CASQYGRNTEAFF
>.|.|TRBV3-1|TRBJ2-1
TGTGCCAGCAGCCGGGGTTGGTACAATGAGCAGTTCTTC
CASSRGWYNEQFF